This paragraph covers one T cell receptor (beta chain) sequence. The CDR3 totals 13 residues. V was clipped by 2 bases and J by 6 bases; unmatched bases: 4. Germline values: CDR1 MNHEY, CDR2 SVGAGI. TCRdb's table, derived via immunoSEQ multiplex PCR, lists solely in-frame clones and lacks some. Here the sample spans approximately 60,000 clones, around 87% being singletons. This sample was taken from a study of technical replicates of blood from a handful of donors. The chain has TRBV6-5 and TRBJ2-7; 7 bases align to TRBD2. This receptor was identified in a human donor in good health. Some clones in this sample may be carry-over from other donors' samples. Input material: PBMCs. The CDR3 nucleotides read TGTGCCAGCAGTTACCGGCGGGAGAGCGAGCAGTACTTC. It codes for CASSYRRESEQYF.